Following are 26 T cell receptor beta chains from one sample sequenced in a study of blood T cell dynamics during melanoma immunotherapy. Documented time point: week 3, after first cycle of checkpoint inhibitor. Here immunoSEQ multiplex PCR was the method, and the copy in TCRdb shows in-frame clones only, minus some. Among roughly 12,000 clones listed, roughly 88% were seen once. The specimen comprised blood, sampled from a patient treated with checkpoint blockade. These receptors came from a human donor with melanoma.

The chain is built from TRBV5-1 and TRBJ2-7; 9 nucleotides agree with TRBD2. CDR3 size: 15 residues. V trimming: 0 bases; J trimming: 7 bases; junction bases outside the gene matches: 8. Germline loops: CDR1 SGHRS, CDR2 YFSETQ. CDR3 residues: CASSLASSGDWEQYF. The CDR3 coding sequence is TGCGCCAGCAGCTTGGCCTCTAGCGGGGATTGGGAGCAGTACTTC.

The CDR3 region has the DNA TGTGCCTCGGGACTAGCGGGGGGAAGAGAGACCCAGTACTTC. This codes for CASGLAGGRETQYF. The chain joins TRBV7-2 to TRBJ2-5; 15 bases agree with TRBD2. The germline V gene has CDR1 SGHTA and CDR2 FQGNSA. The CDR3 sequence is 14 residues long. V lost 11 bases to trimming and J lost 4 bases; unmatched junction nucleotides: 5. Drawing the rest from reference TRBV7-2 and TRBJ2-5, the complete variable domain is GAGVSQSPSNKVTEKGKDVELRCDPISGHTALYWYRQSLGQGLEFLIYFQGNSAPDKSGLPSDRFSAERTGGSVSTLTIQRTQQEDSAVYLCASGLAGGRETQYFGPGTRLLVL.

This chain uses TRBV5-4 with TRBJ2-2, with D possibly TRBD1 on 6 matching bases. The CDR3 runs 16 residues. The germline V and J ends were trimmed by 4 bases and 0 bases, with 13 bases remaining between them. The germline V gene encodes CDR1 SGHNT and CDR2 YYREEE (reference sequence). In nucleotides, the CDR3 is TGTGCCAGCAGCCAGAGACACAGGGCGAACACCGGGGAGCTGTTTTTT. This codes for CASSQRHRANTGELFF.

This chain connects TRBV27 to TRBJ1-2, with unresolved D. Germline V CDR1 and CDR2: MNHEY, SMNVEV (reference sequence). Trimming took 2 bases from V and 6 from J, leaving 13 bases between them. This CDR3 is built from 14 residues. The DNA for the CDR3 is TGTGCCAGCAGTTTAACACCGGGTAGGCATGGCTACACCTTC. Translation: CASSLTPGRHGYTF.

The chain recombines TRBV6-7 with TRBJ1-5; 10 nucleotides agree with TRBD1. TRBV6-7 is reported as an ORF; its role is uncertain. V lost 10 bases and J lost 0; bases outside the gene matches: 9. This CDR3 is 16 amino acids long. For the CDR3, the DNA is TGTGCCACACCGGGACAGGGGCTCTATAGCAATCAGCCCCAGCATTTT. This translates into CATPGQGLYSNQPQHF.

The chain's CDR3 is CASTSENTDTQYF. CDR3 DNA sequence: TGTGCCAGCACGAGTGAAAACACAGATACGCAGTATTTT. The V and J genes are TRBV2 and TRBJ2-3; no clear D gene. The V end was cut by 7 bases, the J end by 2 bases, with 10 bases between. Germline CDR1 is SNHLY and CDR2 is FYNNEI. This CDR3 spans 13 amino acids.

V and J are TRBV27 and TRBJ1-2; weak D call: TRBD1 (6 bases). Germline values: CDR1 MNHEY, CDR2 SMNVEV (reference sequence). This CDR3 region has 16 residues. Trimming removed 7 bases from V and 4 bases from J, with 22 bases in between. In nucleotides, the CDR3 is TGTGCCAGCACCCGGAAGGTTCAGGGGAATCTCTATGGCTACACCTTC. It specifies CASTRKVQGNLYGYTF.

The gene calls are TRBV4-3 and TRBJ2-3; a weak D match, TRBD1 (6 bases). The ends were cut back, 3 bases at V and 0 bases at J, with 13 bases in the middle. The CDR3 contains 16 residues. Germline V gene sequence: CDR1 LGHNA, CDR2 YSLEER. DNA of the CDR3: TGCGCCAGCAGCCAGGGGTGGGGGCCTAGCACAGATACGCAGTATTTT. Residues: CASSQGWGPSTDTQYF.

The CDR3 DNA reads as TGTGCCAGCAGCTTAGTAGTGTCGGGATTTGATGAAGCTTTCTTT. Encoded protein: CASSLVVSGFDEAFF. The chain employs TRBV7-2 and TRBJ1-1; D not resolved. The V gene lost 1 base and the J gene lost 7 bases, with 16 bases spanning the gap. The CDR3 covers 15 residues. CDR1 and CDR2 from the germline V gene are SGHTA and FQGNSA.

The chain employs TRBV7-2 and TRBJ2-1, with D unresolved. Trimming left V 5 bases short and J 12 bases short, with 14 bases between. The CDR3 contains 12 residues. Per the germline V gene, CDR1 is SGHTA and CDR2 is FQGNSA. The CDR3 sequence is CASSDLGWGQFF. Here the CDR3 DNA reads TGTGCCAGCAGCGACTTGGGGTGGGGGCAGTTCTTC.

For the CDR3, the DNA is TGTGCCAGCAGCAGGGGGGCTAGCTCTGGAAACACCATATATTTT. Encoded protein: CASSRGASSGNTIYF. This rearrangement joins TRBV7-9 to TRBJ1-3; tentatively, D is TRBD1 (6 bases). V lost 5 bases to trimming and J lost 0 bases, with 11 bases between them. The CDR3 consists of 15 residues. Germline loops: CDR1 SEHNR, CDR2 FQNEAQ (reference sequence).

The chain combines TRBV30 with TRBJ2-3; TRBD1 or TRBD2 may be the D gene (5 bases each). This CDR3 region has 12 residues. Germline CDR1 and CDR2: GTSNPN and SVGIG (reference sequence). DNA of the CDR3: TGTGCAACCGGGACGGGCACAGATACGCAGTATTTT. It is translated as CATGTGTDTQYF.

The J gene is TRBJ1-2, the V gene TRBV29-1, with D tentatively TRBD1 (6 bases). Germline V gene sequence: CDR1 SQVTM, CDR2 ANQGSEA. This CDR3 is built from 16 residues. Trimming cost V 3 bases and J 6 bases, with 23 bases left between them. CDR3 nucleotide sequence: TGCAGCGTTGAGAATTGGATTACGGGACATTTTCATGGCTACACCTTC. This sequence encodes CSVENWITGHFHGYTF.

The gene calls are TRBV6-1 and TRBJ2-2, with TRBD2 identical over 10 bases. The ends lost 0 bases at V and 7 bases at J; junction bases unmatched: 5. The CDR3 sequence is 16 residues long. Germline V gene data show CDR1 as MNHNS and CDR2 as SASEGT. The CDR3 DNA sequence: TGTGCCAGCAGTGAAGCGATTAGCGGGGGGTTCGGGGAGCTGTTTTTT. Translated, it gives CASSEAISGGFGELFF.

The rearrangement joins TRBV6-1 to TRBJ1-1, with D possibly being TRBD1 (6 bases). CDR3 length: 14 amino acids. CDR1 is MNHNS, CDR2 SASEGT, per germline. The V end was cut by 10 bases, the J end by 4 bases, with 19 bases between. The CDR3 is CATTRGGGPTEAFF. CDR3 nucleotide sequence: TGTGCCACCACCAGAGGGGGGGGGCCCACTGAAGCTTTCTTT.

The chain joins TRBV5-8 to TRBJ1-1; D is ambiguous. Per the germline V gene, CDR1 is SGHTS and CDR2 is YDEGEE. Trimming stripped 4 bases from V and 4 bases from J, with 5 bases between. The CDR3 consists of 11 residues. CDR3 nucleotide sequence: TGTGCCAGCAGCCGTGTCACTGAAGCTTTCTTT. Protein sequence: CASSRVTEAFF.

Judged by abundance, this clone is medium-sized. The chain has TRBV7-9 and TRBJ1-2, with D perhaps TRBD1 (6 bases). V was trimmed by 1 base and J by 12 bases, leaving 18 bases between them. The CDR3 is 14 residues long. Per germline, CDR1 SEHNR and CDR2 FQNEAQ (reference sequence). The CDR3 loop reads CASSLGDGPRGDTF. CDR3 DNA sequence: TGTGCCAGCAGCTTAGGGGACGGACCTAGGGGGGACACCTTC.

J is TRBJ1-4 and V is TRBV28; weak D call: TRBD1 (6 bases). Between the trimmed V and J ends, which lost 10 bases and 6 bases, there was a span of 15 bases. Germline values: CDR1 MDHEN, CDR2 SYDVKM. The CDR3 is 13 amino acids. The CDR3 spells CATRGGLDEKLFF. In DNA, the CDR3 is TGTGCCACCCGGGGGGGCCTGGATGAAAAACTGTTTTTT.

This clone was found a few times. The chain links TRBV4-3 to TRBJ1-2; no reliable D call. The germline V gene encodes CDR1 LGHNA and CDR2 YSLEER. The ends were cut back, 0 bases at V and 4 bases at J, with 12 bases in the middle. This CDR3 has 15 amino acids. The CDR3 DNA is TGCGCCAGCAGCCAAGAAGTTCAGGTCATCTATGGCTACACCTTC. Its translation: CASSQEVQVIYGYTF.

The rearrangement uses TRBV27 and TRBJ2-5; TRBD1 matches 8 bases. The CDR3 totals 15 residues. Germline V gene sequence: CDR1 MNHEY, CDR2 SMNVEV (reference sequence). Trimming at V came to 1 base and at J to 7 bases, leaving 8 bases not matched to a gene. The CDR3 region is CASSLYRGAGGTQYF. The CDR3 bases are TGTGCCAGCAGTTTATACAGGGGGGCTGGGGGGACCCAGTACTTC.

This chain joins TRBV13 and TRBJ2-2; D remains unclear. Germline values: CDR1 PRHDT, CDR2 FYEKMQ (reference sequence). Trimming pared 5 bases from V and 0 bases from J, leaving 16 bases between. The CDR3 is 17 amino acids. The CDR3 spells CASSTRPYHSNTGELFF. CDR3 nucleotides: TGTGCCAGCAGCACAAGACCGTACCACTCGAACACCGGGGAGCTGTTTTTT. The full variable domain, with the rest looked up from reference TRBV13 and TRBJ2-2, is AAGVIQSPRHLIKEKRETATLKCYPIPRHDTVYWYQQGPGQDPQFLISFYEKMQSDKGSIPDRFSAQQFSDYHSELNMSSLELGDSALYFCASSTRPYHSNTGELFFGEGSRLTVL.

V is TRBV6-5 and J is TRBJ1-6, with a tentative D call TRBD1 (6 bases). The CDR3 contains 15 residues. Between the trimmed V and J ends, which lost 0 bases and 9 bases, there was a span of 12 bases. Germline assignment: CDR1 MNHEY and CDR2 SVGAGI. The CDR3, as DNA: TGTGCCAGCAGTTACTCAGGGGGATTGAGTTCACCCCTCCACTTT. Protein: CASSYSGGLSSPLHF.

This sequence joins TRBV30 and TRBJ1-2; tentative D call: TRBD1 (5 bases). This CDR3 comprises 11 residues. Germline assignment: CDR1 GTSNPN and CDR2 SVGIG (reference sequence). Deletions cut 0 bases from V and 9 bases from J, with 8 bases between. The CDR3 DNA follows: TGTGCCTGGAGTGTCGGGGCGAGCTACACCTTC. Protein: CAWSVGASYTF. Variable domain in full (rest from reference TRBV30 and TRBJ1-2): SQTIHQWPATLVQPVGSPLSLECTVEGTSNPNLYWYRQAAGRGLQLLFYSVGIGQISSEVPQNLSASRPQDRQFILSSKKLLLSDSGFYLCAWSVGASYTFGSGTRLTVV.

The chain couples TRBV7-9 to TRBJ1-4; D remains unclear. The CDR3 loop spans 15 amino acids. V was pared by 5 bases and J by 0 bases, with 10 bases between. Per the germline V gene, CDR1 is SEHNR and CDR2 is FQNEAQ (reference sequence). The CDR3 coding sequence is TGTGCCAGCAGCCTACAAGGCACAACTAATGAAAAACTGTTTTTT. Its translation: CASSLQGTTNEKLFF.

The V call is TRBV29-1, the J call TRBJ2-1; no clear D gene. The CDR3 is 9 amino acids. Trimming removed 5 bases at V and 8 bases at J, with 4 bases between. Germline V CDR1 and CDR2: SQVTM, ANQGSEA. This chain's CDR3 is CSVLYEQFF. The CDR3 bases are TGCAGCGTTCTCTATGAGCAGTTCTTC.

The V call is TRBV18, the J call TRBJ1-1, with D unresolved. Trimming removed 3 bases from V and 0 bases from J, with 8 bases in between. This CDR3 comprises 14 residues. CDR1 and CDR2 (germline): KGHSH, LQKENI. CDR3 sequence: CASSPSGVNTEAFF. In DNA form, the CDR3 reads TGTGCCAGCTCACCGAGCGGGGTGAACACTGAAGCTTTCTTT.